The 23 T cell receptor beta chains presented below share a single source sample, sequenced in a study of blood T cells in healthy people across ages. A second PCR, run for about 7 to 11 cycles, used a sample-barcoded 5' primer plus a J-beta primer mix. MiXCR, applied by TCRdb to the 5' RACE reads, yields one record per CDR3 protein. The sample holds around 750,000 distinct CDR3 sequences, 53% seen once. The sequencing sample was made of blood. These receptors were collected from a man aged 80 or over in good health.

This clonotype appeared many times. The junction departs from the called germline gene at one end, perhaps through a read error. CDR3 in amino acids: CASSPTSGTYEQYF. CDR3 DNA sequence: TGTGCCAGCAGCCCTACTAGCGGGACTTACGAGCAGTACTTC. The genes are TRBV5-1 and TRBJ2-7; 10 nucleotides agree with TRBD2. The CDR3 loop spans 14 amino acids. Germline V CDR1 and CDR2: SGHRS, YFSETQ.

In regard to this clonotype: A read error is possible here, since a much larger clone lies one base away. The J gene is TRBJ2-1, the V gene TRBV7-8, with D unclear. The DNA end is more similar to TRBJ2-7, so the J call may be wrong. The length of the CDR3 is 13 residues. Germline assignment: CDR1 SGHVS and CDR2 FQNEAQ. As DNA, the CDR3 is TGTGCCAGCAGCGTAGGACGGTTCTACGAGCAGTACTTC. Its protein product is CASSVGRFYEQYF.

The CDR3 DNA sequence: TGTGCCAGCAGCGTAGCGGTAGCGGTTATTGACAATGAGCAGTTCTTC. Protein sequence: CASSVAVAVIDNEQFF. The V call is TRBV9, the J call TRBJ2-1; possibly TRBD2 for D (6 bases). V lost 0 bases and J 5 bases, leaving 15 bases between the germline ends. Germline values: CDR1 SGDLS, CDR2 YYNGEE. The length of the CDR3 is 16 residues.

The V gene is TRBV6-2 or TRBV6-3, the J gene TRBJ2-1, with 12 bases fitting TRBD2. Trimming took 6 bases from V and 3 from J; bases not matched to a gene: 3. This CDR3 contains 15 residues. CDR1 and CDR2 from the germline V gene are MNHEY and SVGEGT. The CDR3 DNA sequence: TGTGCCAGCAGCCGACTAGCGGGAGTCTACAATGAGCAGTTCTTC. The encoded protein is CASSRLAGVYNEQFF.

The chain couples TRBV30 to TRBJ2-5; the D is unclear. Per the germline V gene, CDR1 is GTSNPN and CDR2 is SVGIG (reference sequence). V was shortened by 5 bases and J by 1 base, with 2 bases between the two germline ends. The length of the CDR3 is 10 residues. In DNA form, the CDR3 reads TGTGCCTGGGGCCAAGAGACCCAGTACTTC. This codes for CAWGQETQYF.

The sample holds a few counts of this clonotype. V is TRBV20-1 and J is TRBJ1-2; D call uncertain. The germline V gene encodes CDR1 DFQATT and CDR2 SNEGSKA (reference sequence). The CDR3 contains 13 residues. The germline V and J ends were trimmed by 3 bases and 8 bases, with 16 bases remaining between them. The CDR3 DNA sequence: TGCAGTGCTAGTGCACAGATTCCTAGGGGCTACACCTTC. Residues: CSASAQIPRGYTF.

This clonotype was recorded only once. This rearrangement joins TRBV2 to TRBJ2-6; D ambiguous. The CDR3 runs 17 residues. The germline V gene has CDR1 SNHLY and CDR2 FYNNEI. Trimming stripped 4 bases from V and 1 base from J, with 14 bases between. The DNA for the CDR3 is TGTGCCAGCAGTGTACAGACGGGTATTTCTGGGGCCAACGTCCTGACTTTC. The encoded protein is CASSVQTGISGANVLTF.

About this clonotype: One end of the junction does not line up with germline, which may come from a read error. The gene calls are TRBV20-1 and TRBJ2-3; the D call may be TRBD1 or TRBD2 (5 bases each). The germline gives CDR1 DFQATT, CDR2 SNEGSKA (reference sequence). This CDR3 is 12 amino acids long. In nucleotides, the CDR3 is TGCAGTGCCCCCATGATGGGGGATACGCGGTATTTT. Translated, it gives CSAPMMGDTRYF.

The chain combines TRBV25-1 with TRBJ1-4; D gene unclear. The CDR3 length is 13 residues. Germline V gene data show CDR1 as MGHDK and CDR2 as SYGVNS. Trimming left V 8 bases short and J 5 bases short, with 12 bases between. The CDR3 DNA reads TGTGCCAGCGGACCCGAGGGAAATGAAAAACTGTTTTTT. The encoded protein is CASGPEGNEKLFF.

In this sample, this clonotype turned up once. V usage is TRBV6-2 or TRBV6-3 and J usage is TRBJ2-2, with TRBD2 identical over 8 bases. In germline, CDR1 is MNHEY, CDR2 SVGEGT. The CDR3 runs to 14 residues. The V segment lost 10 bases and the J segment 6 bases; nucleotides outside the gene matches: 10. CDR3 coding DNA: TGTGCCATCAAGCGGGAGAGCTTCCCCGGGGAGCTGTTTTTT. Amino acids: CAIKRESFPGELFF.

The rearrangement links TRBV10-3 to TRBJ2-3; a possible D gene is TRBD2 (5 bases). CDR1 and CDR2 (germline): ENHRY, SYGVKD. V lost 3 bases and J 4 bases, leaving 8 bases between the germline ends. This CDR3 has 13 residues. The CDR3 nucleotides are TGTGCCATCAGTGAAGGGAGCCCAGATACGCAGTATTTT. This translates into CAISEGSPDTQYF.

The chain carries TRBV5-1 and TRBJ2-5; 11 bases match TRBD2. Germline-derived CDR1 and CDR2 are SGHRS and YFSETQ. The CDR3 has 14 residues. V trimming: 9 bases; J trimming: 11 bases; junction bases outside the gene matches: 15. This CDR3 is CATKTSGIFGEQYF. DNA of the CDR3: TGCGCCACGAAGACTAGCGGGATCTTTGGTGAGCAGTACTTC.

The V call is TRBV10-3, the J call TRBJ1-2, with D perhaps matching TRBD1 (6 bases). The germline V gene encodes CDR1 ENHRY and CDR2 SYGVKD. Trimming stripped 4 bases from V and 4 bases from J, with 7 bases between. The CDR3 length is 12 residues. CDR3 sequence (DNA): TGTGCCATCAGTGCGACAGGCTATGGCTACACCTTC. Encoded protein: CAISATGYGYTF.

CDR3 residues: CASSLMGSPYEQYF. The CDR3 DNA sequence: TGTGCCAGCAGCTTGATGGGCTCACCCTACGAGCAGTACTTC. The chain employs TRBV7-9 and TRBJ2-7; D is ambiguous. CDR3 size: 14 residues. Per the germline V gene, CDR1 is SEHNR and CDR2 is FQNEAQ (reference sequence). Trimming removed 3 bases at V and 2 bases at J, with 11 bases between.

This chain joins TRBV12-3 or TRBV12-4 and TRBJ2-7; 8 bases are shared with TRBD2. This CDR3 has 14 amino acids. The junction had 5 bases not matched to a gene; V was cut back by 4 bases and J by 3 bases. CDR3 sequence reads: CASSSLAGNYEQYF. The CDR3 bases are TGTGCCAGCAGTTCCTTAGCGGGAAACTACGAGCAGTACTTC.

CDR3 region: CSPRFFDGEQFF. DNA of the CDR3: TGCAGCCCTAGGTTTTTTGACGGGGAGCAGTTCTTC. This rearrangement joins TRBV29-1 to TRBJ2-1; D is undetermined. The CDR3 is 12 residues long. V lost 8 bases, J lost 10 bases, and 18 bases lay in between. From germline, CDR1 is SQVTM and CDR2 ANQGSEA.

J is TRBJ1-1 and V is TRBV6-4; the D gene is possibly TRBD1 (5 bases). CDR1 and CDR2 from the germline V gene are MRHNA and SNTAGT. This CDR3 is 16 amino acids long. The V end lost 1 base, the J end lost 2 bases, and 14 bases lay between the germline ends. The CDR3 protein is CASSDYRQNRNTEAFF. The DNA for the CDR3 is TGTGCCAGCAGTGACTACCGACAGAATAGAAACACTGAAGCTTTCTTT.

At least ten counts were recorded for this clonotype. The V gene is TRBV10-3, the J gene TRBJ2-7, with 7 bases fitting TRBD2. CDR3 length: 12 residues. J was trimmed by 5 bases and V by 5 bases; bases with no gene match: 3. CDR1 ENHRY and CDR2 SYGVKD come from the germline V gene. The CDR3 spells CAISREVDEQYF. The DNA of the CDR3 is TGTGCCATCAGTCGGGAGGTAGACGAGCAGTACTTC.

The V and J genes are TRBV24-1 and TRBJ2-1; possibly TRBD2 for D (6 bases). The V and J ends lost 6 bases and 2 bases respectively, with 13 bases between them. Germline loops: CDR1 KGHDR, CDR2 SFDVKD. This CDR3 comprises 15 residues. CDR3 nucleotide sequence: TGTGCCACCAGTCATGACGGGAGCCCCTACAATGAGCAGTTCTTC. Protein sequence: CATSHDGSPYNEQFF.

The chain combines TRBV9 with TRBJ2-1; D gene unclear. The germline gives CDR1 SGDLS, CDR2 YYNGEE. The length of the CDR3 is 14 residues. Trimming pared 0 bases from V and 7 bases from J, leaving 11 bases between. CDR3 DNA sequence: TGTGCCAGCAGCGTAGAGGAGATCCGGAATGAGCAGTTCTTC. This translates into CASSVEEIRNEQFF.

The rearrangement joins TRBV12-3 or TRBV12-4 to TRBJ2-1; 8 nucleotides line up with TRBD2. V was pared by 6 bases and J by 2 bases, with 6 bases of the junction left unmatched. This CDR3 contains 15 residues. CDR3 amino acids: CASSHTLAAYNEQFF. The CDR3 DNA is TGTGCCAGCAGCCATACACTAGCGGCCTACAATGAGCAGTTCTTC.

This chain connects TRBV20-1 to TRBJ2-1, with TRBD1 as a possible D gene (5 bases). CDR1 and CDR2 (germline): DFQATT, SNEGSKA (reference sequence). The V gene lost 3 bases and the J gene lost 6 bases, with 9 bases spanning the gap. The CDR3 spans 12 residues. In nucleotides, the CDR3 is TGCAGTGCTAGTCCACAGGTCAATGAGCAGTTCTTC. Its translation is CSASPQVNEQFF.

This clonotype is a singleton in its sample. Compared with germline, one end of the junction differs, possibly owing to a read error. The chain carries TRBV12-3 or TRBV12-4 and TRBJ2-1; D unresolved. The CDR3 runs 14 residues. The CDR3 DNA reads TGTGCCAGCAGTTTAATTATGGGTAGCAATGGGCAGTTCTTC. Translating it yields CASSLIMGSNGQFF.